A single sample is the source of the 15 T cell receptor beta chains below, sequenced in a study of cytomegalovirus exposure and HLA in healthy donors. The PCR ran on 60 Vbeta and 13 Jbeta primers. Measured with immunoSEQ multiplex PCR; TCRdb has only the in-frame clones, and not every one. The sample lists roughly 130,000 clones; more than 80% were seen once. The source material was PBMCs. These TCRs come from a woman aged 40 to 50 in good health and CMV-seropositive.

The chain recombines TRBV28 with TRBJ2-7; 10 positions match TRBD2. This CDR3 contains 16 residues. Germline loops: CDR1 MDHEN, CDR2 SYDVKM. Trimming removed 2 bases from V and 1 base from J; junction bases left unmatched: 5. CDR3 sequence (DNA): TGTGCCAGCAGTTTACTGGGGGGACTAGCGTCCTACGAGCAGTACTTC. It encodes CASSLLGGLASYEQYF.

The V call is TRBV5-1, the J call TRBJ1-4; D is perhaps TRBD1 (6 bases). The CDR3 consists of 15 residues. Per germline, CDR1 SGHRS and CDR2 YFSETQ. Trimming removed 4 bases at V and 2 bases at J, with 12 bases between. The CDR3 region is CASSRQQGTNEKLFF. CDR3 DNA: TGCGCCAGCAGCCGTCAACAGGGCACTAATGAAAAACTGTTTTTT.

The chain couples TRBV5-6 to TRBJ1-3; possibly TRBD1 for D (6 bases). Germline CDR1 and CDR2: SGHDT and YYEEEE. V was cut by 0 bases and J by 2 bases, with 9 bases left in between. The CDR3 spans 15 residues. The CDR3 region has the DNA TGTGCCAGCAGCTTGGTGGGGGCGCCTGGAAACACCATATATTTT. It translates to CASSLVGAPGNTIYF.

V and J are TRBV2 and TRBJ2-2; TRBD1 is a possible D gene (6 bases). The CDR3 loop spans 13 amino acids. Germline CDR1 SNHLY, CDR2 FYNNEI. The V end lost 7 bases, the J end lost 6 bases, and 12 bases lay between the germline ends. The CDR3 reads CASNRDAAGELFF. The CDR3 bases are TGTGCCAGCAACAGGGATGCCGCCGGGGAGCTGTTTTTT.

The chain is built from TRBV7-6 and TRBJ1-1; 7 bases align to TRBD1. The CDR3 runs to 14 residues. Germline values: CDR1 SGHVS, CDR2 FNYEAQ. V dropped 1 base and J dropped 10; count of bases not matched to a gene: 9. CDR3 sequence: CASSLEDRAWGAFF. In nucleotides, the CDR3 is TGTGCCAGCAGCTTAGAAGACAGGGCTTGGGGAGCTTTCTTT.

The chain recombines TRBV27 with TRBJ2-3; D is ambiguous. The V gene lost 0 bases and the J gene lost 1 base, with 8 bases spanning the gap. Germline values: CDR1 MNHEY, CDR2 SMNVEV (reference sequence). The length of the CDR3 is 15 residues. This CDR3 is CASSLSLLGTDTQYF. In nucleotides, the CDR3 is TGTGCCAGCAGTTTATCTCTCCTCGGCACAGATACGCAGTATTTT.

V is TRBV19 and J is TRBJ2-5; D gene unclear. Trimming left V 4 bases short and J 8 bases short, with 11 bases between. CDR1 LNHDA and CDR2 SQIVND come from the germline V gene (reference sequence). The CDR3 loop spans 12 amino acids. The CDR3 region is CASSTQEGTQYF. The DNA of the CDR3 is TGTGCCAGTAGTACCCAGGAAGGAACCCAGTACTTC.

For the CDR3, the DNA is TGCGCCTGGGGCCCGGGTGTGGTAACCTACGAGCAGTACTTC. Amino acids: CAWGPGVVTYEQYF. This chain links TRBV10-1 with TRBJ2-7; D possibly corresponds to TRBD1 (5 bases). Germline values: CDR1 WNHNN, CDR2 SYGVQD (reference sequence). CDR3 length: 14 amino acids. V was pared by 11 bases and J by 2 bases, with 19 bases between.

The chain uses TRBV28 and TRBJ1-2; the match to TRBD1 covers 7 bases. CDR1 and CDR2 (germline): MDHEN, SYDVKM. Losses at the gene ends were 6 bases for V and 0 bases for J; bases not matched to a gene: 10. CDR3 length equals 16 residues. The CDR3 spells CASSHGTAFTNYGYTF. DNA of the CDR3: TGTGCCAGCAGCCACGGGACAGCGTTCACTAACTATGGCTACACCTTC.

This CDR3 reads CASSGGDNYGYTF. The CDR3 DNA sequence: TGTGCCAGCAGTGGAGGTGATAACTATGGCTACACCTTC. The chain couples TRBV25-1 to TRBJ1-2; no reliable D call. CDR1 and CDR2 (germline): MGHDK, SYGVNS. V lost 4 bases, J lost 1 base, and 7 bases lay in between. This CDR3 has 13 amino acids.

This chain joins TRBV12-2 and TRBJ1-6; the table calls TRBD1, which could not be checked here. TRBV12-2 has pseudogene status. The CDR3 is 16 amino acids. The CDR3 DNA sequence: TGTGCAAGTCCCCCCCCGACAGGGTCCGATAATTCACCCCTCCACTTT. It specifies CASPPPTGSDNSPLHF.

The chain has TRBV9 and TRBJ2-3; 12 bases are shared with TRBD2. Per the germline V gene, CDR1 is SGDLS and CDR2 is YYNGEE. The CDR3 extends over 15 amino acids. J gave up 5 bases and V 6 bases, and 7 bases lay outside the gene matches. This chain's CDR3 is CASTRTSGMEDTQYF. Here the CDR3 DNA reads TGTGCCAGCACCCGGACTAGCGGGATGGAAGATACGCAGTATTTT.

The sample holds one count of this clone. The chain carries TRBV5-1 and TRBJ2-7; possible D gene TRBD2, 7 bases. Trimming shortened V by 0 bases and J by 3 bases, and 16 bases separated the two germline ends. CDR1 and CDR2 (germline): SGHRS, YFSETQ. CDR3 length: 16 amino acids. CDR3 amino acids: CASSLEWGGSGYEQYF. The CDR3 coding sequence is TGCGCCAGCAGCTTGGAGTGGGGGGGCTCGGGCTACGAGCAGTACTTC.

The chain employs TRBV15 and TRBJ2-2; a possible D gene is TRBD2 (6 bases). The ends were cut back, 3 bases at V and 1 base at J, with 9 bases in the middle. Germline values: CDR1 LNHNV, CDR2 YYDKDF (reference sequence). The CDR3 contains 15 residues. CDR3 sequence reads: CATSRGLQNTGELFF. The CDR3 DNA reads as TGTGCCACCAGCAGGGGACTGCAGAACACCGGGGAGCTGTTTTTT.

The chain has TRBV18 and TRBJ2-3; 9 bases fit TRBD2. The CDR3 has 14 amino acids. From germline, CDR1 is KGHSH and CDR2 LQKENI. V was pared by 6 bases and J by 4 bases, with 5 bases of the junction left unmatched. As DNA, the CDR3 is TGTGCCAGCTCCGAGCGGGAGGATCCAGATACGCAGTATTTT. Translated, it gives CASSEREDPDTQYF.